This entry lists 28 T cell receptor beta chains sequenced from one sample in a study of Ad26.COV2.S vaccination and SARS-CoV-2 variants. Assay: immunoSEQ multiplex PCR; the TCRdb copy retains only in-frame clones and omits some. The sample yields 500,000 or so clones, nearly 90% seen once. Sample treatment: some 20 received Ad26.COV2.S at low or high dose, single or two shots; 5 received placebo; per-sample allocation not given. Repertoires come from day 63 after the first vaccine or placebo injection. The sample here was peripheral blood, taken in a trial of Ad26.COV2.S vaccine versus placebo. All receptors derive from a person between 18 and 60 years old who received the Ad26.COV2.S COVID-19 vaccine or a placebo.

This clone was picked up one time. V and J are TRBV19 and TRBJ2-1, with D hard to call. V was cut by 3 bases and J by 6 bases, with 12 bases left in between. The CDR3 runs 14 residues. Germline-derived CDR1 and CDR2 are LNHDA and SQIVND (reference sequence). Here the CDR3 reads CASSIIVPANEQFF. CDR3 DNA sequence: TGTGCCAGTAGTATTATCGTACCGGCCAATGAGCAGTTCTTC.

Only one count was recorded for this clone. The J gene is TRBJ2-7, the V gene TRBV11-2; D remains unclear. Trimming left V 2 bases short and J 6 bases short, with 8 bases between. Germline CDR1 reads SGHAT; CDR2 reads FQNNGV. CDR3 length: 12 amino acids. As DNA, the CDR3 is TGTGCCAGCAGCTTACAGGTCGGCGAGCAGTACTTC. It specifies CASSLQVGEQYF.

This sequence joins TRBV2 and TRBJ1-5; TRBD1 matches at 7 bases. The germline V gene encodes CDR1 SNHLY and CDR2 FYNNEI. V lost 7 bases, J lost 4 bases, and 10 bases stayed unmatched. This CDR3 spans 15 amino acids. CDR3 coding DNA: TGTGCCAGCACTAATCCCGGGACAGCTAATCAGCCCCAGCATTTT. Translating gives CASTNPGTANQPQHF.

The chain joins TRBV29-1 to TRBJ2-5; 8 nucleotides align to TRBD1. With 7 bases clipped from V and 5 bases from J, the junction kept 9 bases outside the gene matches. The CDR3 covers 13 residues. The germline V gene encodes CDR1 SQVTM and CDR2 ANQGSEA. In nucleotides, the CDR3 is TGCAGCGATACGACAGGGGCAGGGGAGACCCAGTACTTC. This translates into CSDTTGAGETQYF.

V gene TRBV29-1 combines with J gene TRBJ2-1; no clear D gene. Germline CDR1 SQVTM, CDR2 ANQGSEA. This CDR3 region has 15 residues. V was cut by 1 base and J by 0 bases, with 10 bases left in between. This chain's CDR3 is CSVEGDSSSYNEQFF. CDR3 DNA sequence: TGCAGCGTTGAAGGAGATAGTAGCTCCTACAATGAGCAGTTCTTC.

Only a few counts were recorded for this clone. This chain uses TRBV7-2 with TRBJ1-1; unclear D gene. This CDR3 region has 14 residues. Between the trimmed V and J ends, which lost 2 bases and 4 bases, there was a span of 11 bases. Germline loops: CDR1 SGHTA, CDR2 FQGNSA. CDR3 DNA sequence: TGTGCCAGCAGCTTAAAAGGGCGCACCACTGAAGCTTTCTTT. Protein: CASSLKGRTTEAFF.

V gene TRBV18 combines with J gene TRBJ2-1, with TRBD2 matching over 12 bases. This CDR3 is 16 amino acids long. Germline V CDR1 and CDR2: KGHSH, LQKENI. With 0 bases clipped from V and 7 bases from J, the junction kept 4 bases outside the gene matches. Here the CDR3 reads CASSPPSSGRVNEQFF. The CDR3 DNA follows: TGTGCCAGCTCACCACCGTCTAGCGGGAGGGTTAATGAGCAGTTCTTC.

The chain carries TRBV29-1 and TRBJ2-3; no clear D gene. Trimming took off 5 bases at V and 2 bases at J, with 11 bases between the two ends. CDR1 is SQVTM and CDR2 is ANQGSEA in the germline V gene. This CDR3 has 13 residues. In DNA form, the CDR3 reads TGCAGCGTTATCAAAGGGAACACAGATACGCAGTATTTT. Protein sequence: CSVIKGNTDTQYF.

This rearrangement joins TRBV19 to TRBJ1-4; 11 bases align to TRBD1. CDR3 length: 16 residues. Trimming removed 6 bases from V and 7 bases from J; junction bases left unmatched: 10. Germline CDR1 is LNHDA and CDR2 is SQIVND (reference sequence). The CDR3 DNA sequence: TGTGCCAGTAGAACGGACAGGGGGCCGGAGGGTGAAAAACTGTTTTTT. This gives the protein CASRTDRGPEGEKLFF. The whole variable domain, filled in from reference TRBV19 and TRBJ1-4, reads DGGITQSPKYLFRKEGQNVTLSCEQNLNHDAMYWYRQDPGQGLRLIYYSQIVNDFQKGDIAEGYSVSREKKESFPLTVTSAQKNPTAFYLCASRTDRGPEGEKLFFGSGTQLSVL.

The chain links TRBV6-7 to TRBJ1-4; D unclear. TRBV6-7 is known as an ORF, though its function is uncertain. Trimming removed 8 bases at V and 1 base at J, with 11 bases between. The CDR3 is made up of 14 amino acids. CDR3: CASGLTVTNEKLFF. The CDR3 region has the DNA TGTGCCAGCGGACTGACTGTAACTAATGAAAAACTGTTTTTT.

The chain carries TRBV11-3 and TRBJ2-3; 12 nucleotides line up with TRBD2. CDR3 length equals 18 residues. With V trimmed by 1 base and J by 2 bases, 7 bases remained unmatched. The germline V gene encodes CDR1 SGHNT and CDR2 YENEEA. The CDR3 DNA is TGTGCCAGCAGCTTAGGGTTACTAGCGGGAGGTCCCACAGATACGCAGTATTTT. Translation gives CASSLGLLAGGPTDTQYF.

The count of this clone is one. The chain combines TRBV7-8 with TRBJ2-1; TRBD1 agrees at 10 bases. The J segment lost 7 bases and the V segment lost 6 bases, leaving 6 bases of the junction unmatched. The length of the CDR3 is 14 residues. Germline-derived CDR1 and CDR2 are SGHVS and FQNEAQ. The CDR3 DNA follows: TGTGCCAGCAGGGTCCGGGACAGGGGAAATGAGCAGTTCTTC. As protein: CASRVRDRGNEQFF.

This rearrangement joins TRBV28 to TRBJ1-6; 7 nucleotides agree with TRBD1. CDR1 is MDHEN and CDR2 is SYDVKM in the germline V gene. V lost 2 bases, J lost 17 bases, and 9 bases stayed unmatched. The CDR3 has 13 amino acids. In DNA form, the CDR3 reads TGTGCCAGCAGTTTAGGGACAGACGTGCGGGTCCACTTT. This sequence encodes CASSLGTDVRVHF. Combining the CDR3 with reference TRBV28 and TRBJ1-6 gives the whole variable domain DVKVTQSSRYLVKRTGEKVFLECVQDMDHENMFWYRQDPGLGLRLIYFSYDVKMKEKGDIPEGYSVSREKKERFSLILESASTNQTSMYLCASSLGTDVRVHFGNGTRLTVT.

The J gene is TRBJ2-5, the V gene TRBV5-1; D may be TRBD2 (6 bases). The CDR3 runs to 14 residues. In germline, CDR1 is SGHRS, CDR2 YFSETQ. V lost 3 bases and J lost 5, with 14 bases in between. CDR3 in amino acids: CASSYREPRETQYF. CDR3 DNA sequence: TGCGCCAGCAGCTACCGGGAGCCTAGGGAGACCCAGTACTTC. The full variable domain, its missing parts supplied by reference TRBV5-1 and TRBJ2-5, is KAGVTQTPRYLIKTRGQQVTLSCSPISGHRSVSWYQQTPGQGLQFLFEYFSETQRNKGNFPGRFSGRQFSNSRSEMNVSTLELGDSALYLCASSYREPRETQYFGPGTRLLVL.

This clone was detected once. The V call is TRBV7-2, the J call TRBJ2-7; the match to TRBD2 covers 8 bases. The junction had 3 bases not matched to a gene; V was cut back by 5 bases and J by 6 bases. This CDR3 contains 12 residues. Per the germline V gene, CDR1 is SGHTA and CDR2 is FQGNSA. The CDR3 reads CASSPREGEQYF. The CDR3 nucleotides read TGTGCCAGCAGCCCCCGGGAGGGCGAGCAGTACTTC. Full variable domain (outside the CDR3, taken from reference TRBV7-2 and TRBJ2-7): GAGVSQSPSNKVTEKGKDVELRCDPISGHTALYWYRQSLGQGLEFLIYFQGNSAPDKSGLPSDRFSAERTGGSVSTLTIQRTQQEDSAVYLCASSPREGEQYFGPGTRLTVT.

The chain has TRBV13 and TRBJ2-3; D is unresolved. CDR1 PRHDT and CDR2 FYEKMQ come from the germline V gene (reference sequence). V lost 7 bases and J lost 4, with 27 bases in between. CDR3 size: 18 residues. The CDR3 sequence is CASTPPSWTDWEADTQYF. CDR3 coding DNA: TGTGCCAGCACCCCCCCGAGCTGGACCGATTGGGAAGCAGATACGCAGTATTTT.

About this clone itself: This may come from a read error, since a much larger clone is one base off. The J gene is TRBJ2-6, the V gene TRBV11-2; D unresolved. Per the germline V gene, CDR1 is SGHAT and CDR2 is FQNNGV. The CDR3 covers 14 residues. As DNA, the CDR3 is TGTGCCAGCTGCTTTGGGTGGGGGGCCAACGTCCTGACTTTC. This sequence encodes CASCFGWGANVLTF.

The chain uses TRBV4-3 and TRBJ2-1, with D possibly being TRBD2 (6 bases). Trimming removed 3 bases at V and 2 bases at J, with 14 bases between. The germline V gene has CDR1 LGHNA and CDR2 YSLEER. CDR3 length equals 16 residues. The CDR3 here is CASSQGGAHPYNEQFF. The DNA for the CDR3 is TGCGCCAGCAGCCAGGGGGGAGCCCACCCCTACAATGAGCAGTTCTTC.

The V gene is TRBV5-1, the J gene TRBJ1-2; no clear D gene. The CDR3 runs 14 residues. CDR1 SGHRS and CDR2 YFSETQ come from the germline V gene. V lost 0 bases and J 6 bases, leaving 12 bases between the germline ends. The CDR3 DNA reads as TGCGCCAGCAGCTTGGAGGCGGGGAACGATGGCTACACCTTC. Translating it yields CASSLEAGNDGYTF.

A few counts support this clone. The V call is TRBV6-5, the J call TRBJ1-2; 7 bases are a match to TRBD1. Per the germline V gene, CDR1 is MNHEY and CDR2 is SVGAGI. This CDR3 is built from 13 residues. With 8 bases clipped from V and 4 bases from J, the junction kept 7 bases outside the gene matches. Here the CDR3 reads CASSDRDLYGYTF. The DNA for the CDR3 is TGTGCCAGCTCCGACAGGGACCTCTATGGCTACACCTTC.

V usage is TRBV2 and J usage is TRBJ2-3; maybe TRBD1 (5 bases). Trimming shortened V by 0 bases and J by 1 base, and 14 bases separated the two germline ends. This CDR3 spans 17 amino acids. Germline CDR1 SNHLY, CDR2 FYNNEI. In nucleotides, the CDR3 is TGTGCCAGCAGTGAAGCGCTTTGGGAAGGGGGCACAGATACGCAGTATTTT. This codes for CASSEALWEGGTDTQYF. The whole variable domain, remainder taken from reference TRBV2 and TRBJ2-3, is EPEVTQTPSHQVTQMGQEVILRCVPISNHLYFYWYRQILGQKVEFLVSFYNNEISEKSEIFDDQFSVERPDGSNFTLKIRSTKLEDSAMYFCASSEALWEGGTDTQYFGPGTRLTVL.

The chain joins TRBV9 to TRBJ2-1; 7 bases are a match to TRBD1. The germline gives CDR1 SGDLS, CDR2 YYNGEE. The CDR3 runs 16 residues. V lost 4 bases to trimming and J lost 1 base; unmatched junction nucleotides: 8. The CDR3 loop reads CASSLTGMRSYNEQFF. Here the CDR3 DNA reads TGTGCCAGCAGCTTGACAGGGATGAGGTCCTACAATGAGCAGTTCTTC.

This rearrangement joins TRBV7-9 to TRBJ1-1; 7 positions agree with TRBD1. Per the germline V gene, CDR1 is SEHNR and CDR2 is FQNEAQ (reference sequence). The length of the CDR3 is 15 residues. With 5 bases clipped from V and 2 bases from J, the junction kept 8 bases outside the gene matches. This chain's CDR3 is CASSLPRGGNTEAFF. The CDR3 DNA follows: TGTGCCAGCAGCCTCCCCAGGGGGGGAAACACTGAAGCTTTCTTT.

The V gene is TRBV20-1, the J gene TRBJ1-2, with D possibly TRBD1 on 5 matching bases. The length of the CDR3 is 13 residues. V gave up 3 bases and J gave up 4 bases, with 12 bases separating them. Germline V lookup: CDR1 DFQATT, CDR2 SNEGSKA (reference sequence). CDR3 loop: CSASEAGSYGYTF. The CDR3 DNA is TGCAGTGCTAGTGAGGCAGGGAGCTATGGCTACACCTTC.

V is TRBV4-3 and J is TRBJ1-2; D perhaps matches TRBD1 (5 bases). V lost 0 bases and J 4 bases, leaving 15 bases between the germline ends. Germline loops: CDR1 LGHNA, CDR2 YSLEER. The CDR3 covers 16 residues. CDR3 protein: CASSQDRGRVTYGYTF. For the CDR3, the DNA is TGCGCCAGCAGCCAAGATCGTGGCAGGGTAACCTATGGCTACACCTTC.

About this clone: A junction end diverges from the germline sequence, so it may reflect a read error. The chain joins TRBV11-1 to TRBJ2-5, with TRBD2 identical over 7 bases. The CDR3 has 18 residues. Germline CDR1 SGHAT, CDR2 FQDESV (reference sequence). CDR3 sequence (DNA): TGTGCCAGCAGCATAGCAGCGCTAGCGGAGAGGTACCAAGAGACCCAGTACTTC. Protein: CASSIAALAERYQETQYF.

This sequence joins TRBV30 and TRBJ2-1, with TRBD2 matching 13 bases. The germline gives CDR1 GTSNPN, CDR2 SVGIG (reference sequence). The CDR3 spans 18 residues. J lost 0 bases, V lost 1 base, and 6 bases had no gene match. The CDR3: CAWSGLAGGPSSYNEQFF. The CDR3 DNA follows: TGTGCCTGGAGTGGACTAGCGGGGGGTCCGAGCTCCTACAATGAGCAGTTCTTC.

This clone was seen only a few times. The chain joins TRBV6-1 to TRBJ1-6; D uncertain. Germline assignment: CDR1 MNHNS and CDR2 SASEGT. The CDR3 runs to 13 residues. V lost 2 bases and J 7 bases, leaving 6 bases between the germline ends. The CDR3 DNA sequence: TGTGCCAGCAGTGAACCCGGGAATTCACCCCTCCACTTT. Protein: CASSEPGNSPLHF.